These T cell receptor beta chains were read from a single sample in a study of molecular identifiers for immune sequencing clone quantification. A single record per CDR3 protein comes from TCRdb applying MiXCR to the PCR reads. Among under 800,000 distinct CDR3 sequences listed, roughly 23% were seen once. Input material: naive CD8+ T cells from blood, with Jurkat cell RNA spiked in. These receptors were obtained from a human donor in good health. Some libraries in this study had Jurkat cell RNA spiked in. Both conserved end residues are part of each CDR3. D genes are given only for firm matches. Clone sizes are given selectively: once, few, many, or a class where the clone is expanded.

-,12,TRBJ2-1,-,TRBV13,CAGSYRGLEQFF,TGTGCCGGCAGTTACCGGGGTTTAGAGCAGTTCTTC
-,14,TRBJ2-2,-,TRBV27,CASSYRVLTGELFF,TGTGCCAGCAGCTACCGGGTCCTCACCGGGGAGCTGTTTTTT
many,12,TRBJ1-1,-,TRBV7-9,CASSFSNTEAFF,TGTGCCAGCAGCTTTTCGAACACTGAAGCTTTCTTT
many,14,TRBJ2-7,-,TRBV4-3,CASSQGGISYEQYF,TGCGCCAGCAGCCAAGGAGGAATCTCCTACGAGCAGTACTTC
many,13,TRBJ1-1,-,TRBV25-1,CASSEGQHTEAFF,TGTGCCAGCAGTGAAGGGCAGCACACTGAAGCTTTCTTT
-,15,TRBJ2-2,TRBD2,TRBV10-2,CASGTSGSWTGELFF,TGCGCCAGCGGGACTAGCGGGTCTTGGACCGGGGAGCTGTTTTTT
-,15,TRBJ1-1,-,TRBV6-2/TRBV6-3,CASSYADHMNTEAFF,TGTGCCAGCAGTTACGCCGACCACATGAACACTGAAGCTTTCTTT
-,17,TRBJ2-6,-,TRBV20-1,CSARQQGEGSGANVLTF,TGCAGTGCTAGGCAGCAGGGTGAAGGTTCTGGGGCCAACGTCCTGACTTTC
few,16,TRBJ2-1,-,TRBV27,CASSLTLVFSPNEQFF,TGTGCCAGCAGTTTAACCCTTGTTTTTAGTCCCAATGAGCAGTTCTTC
many,15,TRBJ1-1,-,TRBV29-1,CSVQDDTEVNTEAFF,TGCAGCGTTCAGGATGACACAGAGGTGAACACTGAAGCTTTCTTT
few,15,TRBJ2-7,TRBD1,TRBV11-2,CASGKGLDRAYEQYF,TGTGCCAGCGGCAAGGGGTTAGACAGGGCCTACGAGCAGTACTTC
many,13,TRBJ2-5,TRBD1,TRBV28,CASSPDREAAQYF,TGTGCCAGCAGCCCGGACAGGGAGGCGGCCCAGTACTTC
many,15,TRBJ2-7,TRBD1,TRBV5-1,CASSLGQGVLYEQYF,TGCGCCAGCAGCTTGGGACAGGGGGTGTTATACGAGCAGTACTTC
-,17,TRBJ1-5,-,TRBV30,CAWNILGSSLLTDTQHF,TGTGCCTGGAACATCCTAGGGTCTAGCTTACTCACAGATACGCAGCATTTT
many,12,TRBJ2-1,-,TRBV29-1,CSVEDEGDEQFF,TGCAGCGTTGAAGACGAAGGGGATGAGCAGTTCTTC
many,15,TRBJ1-5,TRBD1,TRBV6-5,CASRGTGGSNQPQHF,TGTGCCAGCAGGGGGACAGGGGGAAGCAATCAGCCCCAGCATTTT
few,15,TRBJ2-3,TRBD2,TRBV30,CAGWGTSGGQDTQYF,TGTGCCGGGTGGGGGACTAGCGGGGGTCAAGATACGCAGTATTTT
once,15,TRBJ1-4,-,TRBV7-9,CASSLGWGPDEKLFF,TGTGCCAGCAGCTTAGGGTGGGGCCCAGATGAAAAACTGTTTTTT
few,17,TRBJ2-5,TRBD1,TRBV12-3/TRBV12-4,CASSLDRGQGAVETQYF,TGTGCCAGCAGTTTAGATAGAGGACAGGGGGCCGTGGAGACCCAGTACTTC
many,15,TRBJ2-3,TRBD1,TRBV4-1,CASSQHRGSTDTQYF,TGCGCCAGCAGCCAACACAGGGGAAGCACAGATACGCAGTATTTT
few,14,TRBJ1-1,-,TRBV12-5,CASGFSTGITEAFF,TGTGCTAGTGGTTTCAGTACGGGCATCACTGAAGCTTTCTTT
-,16,TRBJ2-4,TRBD2,TRBV19,CASSMISGGVENVQYF,TGTGCCAGTAGTATGATTTCCGGGGGGGTTGAAAACGTTCAGTACTTC
many,15,TRBJ2-3,-,TRBV10-3,CAISESETDGGGQYF,TGTGCCATCAGTGAGTCGGAGACGGATGGGGGTGGGCAGTATTTT
few,14,TRBJ2-5,-,TRBV12-3/TRBV12-4,CASSLGLTQETQYF,TGTGCCAGCAGTTTAGGCTTAACTCAAGAGACCCAGTACTTC
-,16,TRBJ2-1,TRBD1,TRBV4-1,CASSPMGTGGYNEQFF,TGCGCCAGCAGCCCGATGGGGACAGGGGGGTACAATGAGCAGTTCTTC
many,14,TRBJ2-5,-,TRBV7-8,CASSLLSLQETQYF,TGTGCCAGCAGCTTGTTGTCTCTCCAAGAGACCCAGTACTTC
once,15,TRBJ2-2,-,TRBV27,CASRGREIDTGELFF,TGTGCCAGCAGGGGCCGGGAGATTGATACCGGGGAGCTGTTTTTT
few,14,TRBJ1-1,-,TRBV7-9,CASSPLLRDTEAFF,TGTGCCAGCAGCCCTTTATTGCGGGACACTGAAGCTTTCTTT
few,15,TRBJ2-1,TRBD2,TRBV12-3/TRBV12-4,CASSFGTSPYNEQFF,TGTGCCAGCAGTTTCGGGACTAGCCCTTACAATGAGCAGTTCTTC
few,13,TRBJ2-2,-,TRBV6-5,CASSPGAGGELFF,TGTGCCAGCAGTCCCGGGGCTGGGGGGGAGCTGTTTTTT
few,16,TRBJ2-1,-,TRBV7-9,CASSLARVSSYNEQFF,TGTGCCAGCAGCTTAGCTCGGGTCAGCTCCTACAATGAGCAGTTCTTC
-,15,TRBJ2-1,TRBD2,TRBV12-3/TRBV12-4,CASSLLAGESNEQFF,TGTGCCAGCAGTTTATTAGCGGGAGAGAGTAATGAGCAGTTCTTC
-,15,TRBJ2-6,-,TRBV7-9,CASSLAPQGANVLTF,TGTGCCAGCAGCTTAGCCCCGCAGGGGGCCAACGTCCTGACTTTC
-,13,TRBJ2-5,-,TRBV6-2/TRBV6-3,CASIGPFSETQYF,TGTGCCAGCATTGGACCCTTCTCCGAGACCCAGTACTTC
-,16,TRBJ2-1,TRBD2,TRBV4-3,CASSQGRLAGDGVQFF,TGCGCCAGCAGCCAAGGGAGGCTAGCGGGGGACGGTGTGCAGTTCTTC
-,14,TRBJ2-7,-,TRBV27,CASSLGSITYEQYF,TGTGCCAGCAGTTTAGGCTCCATCACATACGAGCAGTACTTC
few,15,TRBJ2-7,TRBD2,TRBV24-1,CATSGGVLATYEQYF,TGTGCCACCAGTGGTGGTGTACTAGCGACCTACGAGCAGTACTTC
few,13,TRBJ1-1,TRBD1,TRBV27,CASSFRGGLEAFF,TGTGCCAGCAGTTTTAGAGGGGGCCTTGAAGCTTTCTTT
-,16,TRBJ2-5,TRBD1,TRBV12-3/TRBV12-4,CASSVTGDRYPPQVNF,TGTGCCAGCAGTGTTACCGGGGACAGGTATCCCCCTCAGGTCAACTTC
many,13,TRBJ2-3,-,TRBV28,CASSVTRADTQYF,TGTGCCAGCAGCGTCACGCGTGCAGATACGCAGTATTTT
-,14,TRBJ1-1,-,TRBV6-2/TRBV6-3,CASSLWGDDTEAFF,TGTGCCAGCAGCCTATGGGGGGACGACACTGAAGCTTTCTTT
many,13,TRBJ2-5,-,TRBV5-4,CASSSHNQETQYF,TGTGCCAGCAGCTCGCACAACCAAGAGACCCAGTACTTC
-,14,TRBJ2-1,-,TRBV24-1,CATSDGGPHNEQFF,TGTGCCACCAGTGACGGGGGCCCCCACAATGAGCAGTTCTTC
-,15,TRBJ2-3,TRBD1,TRBV24-1,CATSEATGGRDTQYF,TGTGCCACCAGTGAAGCGACAGGGGGCCGGGATACGCAGTATTTT
-,19,TRBJ1-2,-,TRBV7-8,CASSLGKTGIINSNYGYTF,TGTGCCAGCAGCTTAGGGAAGACAGGCATCATAAATAGTAACTATGGCTACACCTTC
-,15,TRBJ1-5,TRBD1,TRBV7-6,CASSREQGWGQPQHF,TGTGCCAGCAGTCGGGAACAGGGGTGGGGCCAGCCCCAGCATTTT
many,14,TRBJ1-1,-,TRBV6-5,CASSYSSGVAEAFF,TGTGCCAGCAGTTACTCTTCGGGAGTCGCTGAAGCTTTCTTT
once,12,TRBJ2-7,-,TRBV13,CASSSGAYQQYF,TGTGCCAGCAGCTCCGGAGCCTACCAGCAGTACTTC